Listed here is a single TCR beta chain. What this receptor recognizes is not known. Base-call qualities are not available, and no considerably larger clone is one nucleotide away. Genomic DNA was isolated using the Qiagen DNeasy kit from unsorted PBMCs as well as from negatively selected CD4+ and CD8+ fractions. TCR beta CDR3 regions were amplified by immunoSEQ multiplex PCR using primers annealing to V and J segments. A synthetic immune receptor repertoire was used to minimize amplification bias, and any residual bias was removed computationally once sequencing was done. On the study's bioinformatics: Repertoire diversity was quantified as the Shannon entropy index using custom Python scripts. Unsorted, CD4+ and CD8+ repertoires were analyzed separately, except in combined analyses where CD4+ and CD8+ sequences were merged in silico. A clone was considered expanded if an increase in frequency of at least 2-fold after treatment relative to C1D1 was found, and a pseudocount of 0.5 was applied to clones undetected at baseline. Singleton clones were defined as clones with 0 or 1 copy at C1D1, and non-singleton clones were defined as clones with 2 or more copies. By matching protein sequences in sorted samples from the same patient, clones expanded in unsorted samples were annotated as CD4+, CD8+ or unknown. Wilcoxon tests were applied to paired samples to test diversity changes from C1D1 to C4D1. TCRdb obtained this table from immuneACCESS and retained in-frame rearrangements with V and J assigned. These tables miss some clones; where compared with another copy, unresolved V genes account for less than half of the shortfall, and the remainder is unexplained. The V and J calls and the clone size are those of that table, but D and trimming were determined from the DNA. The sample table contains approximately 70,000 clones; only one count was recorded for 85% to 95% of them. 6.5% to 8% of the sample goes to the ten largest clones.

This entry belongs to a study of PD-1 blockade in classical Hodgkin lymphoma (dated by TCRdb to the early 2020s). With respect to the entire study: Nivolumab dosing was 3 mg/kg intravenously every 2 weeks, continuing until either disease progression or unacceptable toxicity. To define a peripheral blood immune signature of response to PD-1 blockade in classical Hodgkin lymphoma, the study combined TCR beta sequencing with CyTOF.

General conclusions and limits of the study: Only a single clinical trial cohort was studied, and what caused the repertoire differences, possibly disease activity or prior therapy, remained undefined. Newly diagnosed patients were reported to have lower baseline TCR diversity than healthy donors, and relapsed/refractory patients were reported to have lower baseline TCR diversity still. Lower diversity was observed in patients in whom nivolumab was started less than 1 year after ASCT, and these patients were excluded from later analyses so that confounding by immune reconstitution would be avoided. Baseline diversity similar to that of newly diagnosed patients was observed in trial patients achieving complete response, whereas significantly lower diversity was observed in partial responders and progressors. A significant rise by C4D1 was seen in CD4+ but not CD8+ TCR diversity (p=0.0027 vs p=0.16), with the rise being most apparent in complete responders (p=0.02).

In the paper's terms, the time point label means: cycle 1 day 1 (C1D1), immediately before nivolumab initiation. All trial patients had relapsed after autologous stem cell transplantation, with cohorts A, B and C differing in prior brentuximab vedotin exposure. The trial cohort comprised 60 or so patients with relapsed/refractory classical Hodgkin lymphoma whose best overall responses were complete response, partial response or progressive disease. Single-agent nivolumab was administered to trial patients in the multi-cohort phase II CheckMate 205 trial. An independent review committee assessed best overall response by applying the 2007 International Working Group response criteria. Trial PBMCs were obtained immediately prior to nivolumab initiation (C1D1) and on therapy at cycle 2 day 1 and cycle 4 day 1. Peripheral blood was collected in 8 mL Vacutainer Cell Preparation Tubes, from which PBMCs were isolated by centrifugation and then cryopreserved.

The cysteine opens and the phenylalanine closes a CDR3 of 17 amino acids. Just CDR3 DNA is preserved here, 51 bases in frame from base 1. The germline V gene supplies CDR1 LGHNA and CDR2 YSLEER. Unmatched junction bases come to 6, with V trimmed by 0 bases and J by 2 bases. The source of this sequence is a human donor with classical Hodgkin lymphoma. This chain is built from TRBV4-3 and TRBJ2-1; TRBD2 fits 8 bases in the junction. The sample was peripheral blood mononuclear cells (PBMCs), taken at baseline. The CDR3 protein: CASSQESGREAYNEQFF. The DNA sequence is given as TGCGCCAGCAGCCAAGAGTCAGGGCGGGAGGCCTACAATGAGCAGTTCTTC.